Listed below are T cell receptor beta chains from one sample, sequenced in a study of T cell responses to AZD1222 COVID-19 vaccine. TCRdb's copy holds only in-frame clones and misses some; the assay was immunoSEQ multiplex PCR. Among about 120,000 clones, approximately 84% were seen once, and the ten largest hold 9.4%. The sample here was peripheral blood, taken on day 0 of AZD1222 vaccination. These receptors all come from an adult in good health. Each CDR3 is given with its conserved first and last residue. The D gene is left open where the match is weak. Only some rows state a clone size, as once, few, many or a class for expanded clones.

d_gene,v_gene,abundance,j_gene,CDR3aa
TRBD2,TRBV7-2,.,TRBJ2-3,CASSLMSGRSTDTQYF
.,TRBV12-3/TRBV12-4,once,TRBJ2-7,CASSFGYEQYF
TRBD1,TRBV6-6,.,TRBJ1-1,CASMPGQEIEAFF
TRBD1,TRBV6-5,.,TRBJ1-2,CASSPDRGAYGYTF
TRBD2,TRBV18,.,TRBJ2-2,CASSPGTRGTNTGELFF
TRBD1,TRBV28,.,TRBJ2-7,CASDRGHEQYF
.,TRBV27,.,TRBJ2-6,CASSPASSGANVLTF
.,TRBV6-5,.,TRBJ2-7,CASRGRNSYEQYF
.,TRBV19,once,TRBJ1-1,CASSMGDTNTEAFF
.,TRBV12-3/TRBV12-4,.,TRBJ1-4,CASSGTLREKLFF
.,TRBV7-9,.,TRBJ1-2,CASSLWGENGYTF
.,TRBV6-1,.,TRBJ2-3,CASSELSSLTDTQYF
TRBD1,TRBV3-1/TRBV3-2,.,TRBJ1-2,CASSHSPGQGRGYTF
TRBD1,TRBV7-9,.,TRBJ1-4,CASSLYRGDGTNEKLFF
TRBD2,TRBV7-2,.,TRBJ2-7,CASSFSSGTYEQYF
.,TRBV11-1,.,TRBJ2-7,CASRGGGSSYEQYF
TRBD1,TRBV6-5,.,TRBJ1-1,CASRRGQYTEAFF
.,TRBV28,few,TRBJ1-3,CASSFGTVSSGNTIYF
.,TRBV3-1/TRBV3-2,.,TRBJ1-4,CASSQEGGLEKLFF
.,TRBV19,.,TRBJ1-6,CASSAYNSPLHF
.,TRBV9,.,TRBJ2-1,CASSEVGSSYNEQFF
.,TRBV7-8,.,TRBJ2-5,CASSLFGLIQETQYF
.,TRBV7-2,.,TRBJ2-2,CASSLQSNTGELFF
.,TRBV4-1,.,TRBJ2-2,CASSQDHPAGELFF
.,TRBV4-2,.,TRBJ2-1,CASTLGGGPNEQFF
TRBD1,TRBV7-3,.,TRBJ2-1,CASSVDRVYSYNEQFF
.,TRBV12-3/TRBV12-4,.,TRBJ1-2,CASSFSSGRYTF
TRBD1,TRBV5-6,.,TRBJ1-3,CASSLGKMTGGLHGNTIYF